Listed here are 15 T cell receptor beta chains from one sample, sequenced in a study of blood T cell repertoires in COVID-19 (dated by TCRdb to 2018 to 2021). The library relied on the immunoSEQ multiplex PCR assay. TCRdb re-hosts the immuneACCESS table, in-frame sequences only. Its copies lack some clones; in the studies checked, an unresolved V gene accounts for under half of them, and the cause for the rest is not known. The sample yields about 160,000 clones; around four fifths were counted once. Clones ranked in the top ten supply about 2% of the sample. Sequenced sample: peripheral blood. The receptors here all came from a man in his 70s with acute or convalescent COVID-19.

The V call is TRBV6-5, the J call TRBJ1-5; 9 bases are shared with TRBD1. V shed 6 bases and J 6 bases; nucleotides not matched to a gene: 6. Germline V gene sequence: CDR1 MNHEY, CDR2 SVGAGI. The CDR3 covers 14 residues. The CDR3 loop reads CASRWGQGIQPQHF. The CDR3 region has the DNA TGTGCCAGCAGGTGGGGACAGGGCATTCAGCCCCAGCATTTT.

The rearrangement uses TRBV7-8 and TRBJ2-1, with TRBD1 matching over 9 bases. This CDR3 spans 15 amino acids. Trimming cost V 5 bases and J 4 bases; bases outside gene matches: 6. Looked up from germline, CDR1 is SGHVS and CDR2 is FQNEAQ. The DNA for the CDR3 is TGTGCCAGCAGCCTCCGGACAGGGGTATACAATGAGCAGTTCTTC. Encoded protein: CASSLRTGVYNEQFF.

This rearrangement joins TRBV10-1 to TRBJ1-4, with 8 bases fitting TRBD1. V lost 9 bases and J lost 8; bases outside the gene matches: 17. Germline V gene sequence: CDR1 WNHNN, CDR2 SYGVQD (reference sequence). The CDR3 spans 16 residues. The CDR3 protein is CARDQGAQEGGEKLFF. The CDR3 DNA reads as TGCGCCAGAGACCAGGGGGCGCAAGAAGGGGGGGAAAAACTGTTTTTT.

The chain is built from TRBV19 and TRBJ2-7; D is possibly TRBD1 (5 bases). The germline V gene has CDR1 LNHDA and CDR2 SQIVND (reference sequence). The CDR3 length is 13 residues. Trimming cost V 5 bases and J 4 bases, with 12 bases left between them. The CDR3 sequence: CASSGGQEYEQYF. The CDR3 DNA reads as TGTGCCAGTAGTGGCGGACAAGAGTACGAGCAGTACTTC.

The chain uses TRBV5-6 and TRBJ1-1; tentative D call: TRBD1 (6 bases). This CDR3 is built from 14 residues. V was clipped by 4 bases and J by 5 bases, with 15 bases between them. Germline V gene lookup returns CDR1 SGHDT and CDR2 YYEEEE. DNA for the CDR3: TGTGCCAGCAGCGGGGACAAGGGAAAGACTGAAGCTTTCTTT. It codes for CASSGDKGKTEAFF.

The chain employs TRBV6-5 and TRBJ1-2; perhaps TRBD1 as D (6 bases). The germline V gene has CDR1 MNHEY and CDR2 SVGAGI. V dropped 6 bases and J dropped 3 bases, with 11 bases sitting between them. The CDR3 extends over 13 amino acids. CDR3 loop: CASSPGTHYGYTF. The CDR3 nucleotides read TGTGCCAGCAGCCCCGGGACACACTATGGCTACACCTTC.

The chain couples TRBV9 to TRBJ2-7; 9 bases match TRBD2. The CDR3 is 18 amino acids. Germline V gives CDR1 SGDLS, CDR2 YYNGEE. Trimming took 0 bases from V and 2 from J; bases not matched to a gene: 12. The CDR3: CASSVAATSGQTTYEQYF. The CDR3 DNA sequence: TGTGCCAGCAGCGTAGCTGCCACTAGCGGGCAGACGACCTACGAGCAGTACTTC.

V and J are TRBV6-1 and TRBJ2-2; TRBD2 aligns across 11 bases. Germline-derived CDR1 and CDR2 are MNHNS and SASEGT. With 3 bases clipped from V and 4 bases from J, the junction kept 4 bases outside the gene matches. The CDR3 is 16 residues long. The chain's CDR3 is CASSDFSGRATGELFF. CDR3 sequence (DNA): TGTGCCAGCAGTGATTTTAGCGGGAGGGCCACCGGGGAGCTGTTTTTT.

The chain recombines TRBV27 with TRBJ1-4, with no clear D. V lost 5 bases and J lost 4, with 11 bases in between. The germline CDR1 and CDR2 sequences are MNHEY and SMNVEV (reference sequence). This CDR3 region has 14 residues. The CDR3 sequence: CASSRGELNEKLFF. CDR3 coding DNA: TGTGCCAGCAGTCGCGGAGAGCTTAATGAAAAACTGTTTTTT.

About this clone itself: The identical CDR3 is also encoded by other nucleotide sequences in the sample. The genes are TRBV5-1 and TRBJ2-3, with D unresolved. The V gene lost 0 bases and the J gene lost 3 bases, with 5 bases spanning the gap. The length of the CDR3 is 13 residues. Germline loops: CDR1 SGHRS, CDR2 YFSETQ. In DNA, the CDR3 is TGCGCCAGCAGCTTGGCAGGTACAGATACGCAGTATTTT. Amino acids: CASSLAGTDTQYF.

The V and J genes are TRBV12-3 or TRBV12-4 and TRBJ2-7, with D maybe TRBD2 (6 bases). The CDR3 spans 12 residues. The V end lost 6 bases, the J end lost 4 bases, and 10 bases lay between the germline ends. The CDR3 here is CASRTAGYEQYF. CDR3 sequence (DNA): TGTGCCAGCAGGACCGCGGGATACGAGCAGTACTTC.

The gene calls are TRBV25-1 and TRBJ1-6; 7 bases fit TRBD1. The CDR3 spans 16 residues. J lost 7 bases, V lost 1 base, and 7 bases had no gene match. CDR1 is MGHDK and CDR2 is SYGVNS in the germline V gene. The CDR3 coding sequence is TGTGCCAGCAGTGAATCCGGGACAGCTAGGAATTCACCCCTCCACTTT. This sequence encodes CASSESGTARNSPLHF.

The J gene is TRBJ1-2, the V gene TRBV10-3; weak D call: TRBD1 (6 bases). Trimming left V 0 bases short and J 7 bases short, with 15 bases between. The CDR3 runs 15 residues. Per germline, CDR1 ENHRY and CDR2 SYGVKD. In DNA form, the CDR3 reads TGTGCCATCAGTGAGTCTGAACAGGGAGTCAGTGGCTACACCTTC. Residues: CAISESEQGVSGYTF.

This clone has a single count. This chain links TRBV6-5 with TRBJ1-2, with 9 bases fitting TRBD1. Germline trimming cut 6 bases from V and 0 bases from J; bases unmatched to any gene: 2. Germline CDR1 is MNHEY and CDR2 is SVGAGI. The CDR3 has 14 residues. Here the CDR3 DNA reads TGTGCCAGCAGGGGGGACAGGGCTAACTATGGCTACACCTTC. Its protein is CASRGDRANYGYTF.

The V and J genes are TRBV6-5 and TRBJ2-2, with no clear D. Germline CDR1 is MNHEY and CDR2 is SVGAGI. Trimming took off 2 bases at V and 2 bases at J, with 6 bases between the two ends. This CDR3 has 14 amino acids. In nucleotides, the CDR3 is TGTGCCAGCAGTTACACCACAAACACCGGGGAGCTGTTTTTT. This gives the protein CASSYTTNTGELFF.